This TCR beta chain was identified during a study of blood T cell repertoires in COVID-19. At the level of the study: Donors in the United States, Italy and Spain gave samples during acute or convalescent COVID-19. In each case, the material was cDNA or gDNA derived from T cells, B-cell-depleted T cells, or PBMCs.

Original data processing: Reference gene primer amplification yielded estimated nucleated cell counts. Libraries were prepared by immunoSEQ multiplex PCR; TCRdb keeps only in-frame clonotypes and omits some of them. V, J and clone size reflect that table, while D and trimming were determined from the DNA. This table has 130,000 to 150,000 clones, around 82% appearing once. The V and J ends lost 0 bases and 9 bases, in that order; junction bases with no gene match: 6. This CDR3 comprises 15 residues. Per germline, CDR1 SGHRS and CDR2 YFSETQ. This chain links TRBV5-1 with TRBJ2-7; TRBD2 agrees at 13 bases. This receptor was taken from a man between 60 and 75 years old with active or convalescent COVID-19. Sequenced material: peripheral blood. This chain's CDR3 is CASSLDRLAGGAQYF. The CDR3 coding sequence is TGCGCCAGCAGCTTGGATCGACTAGCGGGAGGTGCGCAGTACTTC.